This T cell receptor beta chain is drawn from a study of early T cells in non-severe SARS-CoV-2 infection. General study findings and limits: Matching against VDJdb likely underestimated virus-specific expansions, favoring anti-spike CD8.

V was cut by 1 base and J by 3 bases, with 10 bases left in between. Germline assignment: CDR1 LNHDA and CDR2 SQIVND (reference sequence). The CDR3 loop spans 15 amino acids. Comment on this clonotype: Its cognate antigen is unknown.

Tagging with unique molecular identifiers was applied to individual cDNA molecules. TCRdb reprocessed the 5' RACE reads via MiXCR and lists one record per CDR3 protein. The table shows roughly 72,000 distinct CDR3 sequences, with 10% to 15% occurring only once. The sequencing sample was made of whole blood. This chain uses TRBV19 with TRBJ2-1, with D possibly being TRBD2 (6 bases). This TCR derives from an adult who was a healthcare worker with PCR-confirmed SARS-CoV-2 infection or an uninfected control (not recorded which). DNA for the CDR3: TGTGCCAGTAGTATAGGGGTGACTAGCTACAATGAGCAGTTCTTC. Its protein product is CASSIGVTSYNEQFF.